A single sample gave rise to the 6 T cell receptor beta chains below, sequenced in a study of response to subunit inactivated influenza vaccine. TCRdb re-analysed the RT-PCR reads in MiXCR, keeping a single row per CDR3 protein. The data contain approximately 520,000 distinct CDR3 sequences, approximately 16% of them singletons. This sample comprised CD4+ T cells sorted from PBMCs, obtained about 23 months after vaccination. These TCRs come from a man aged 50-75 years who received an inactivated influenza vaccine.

DNA for the CDR3: TGTGCCAGCCGGGGAAATTCGGACAGGGCGCGGGGCTACACCTTC. Its translation is CASRGNSDRARGYTF. The chain has TRBV6-1 and TRBJ1-2, with 8 bases identical to TRBD1. CDR3 length equals 15 residues. Germline V gives CDR1 MNHNS, CDR2 SASEGT. Trimming removed 8 bases from V and 8 bases from J; junction bases left unmatched: 16.

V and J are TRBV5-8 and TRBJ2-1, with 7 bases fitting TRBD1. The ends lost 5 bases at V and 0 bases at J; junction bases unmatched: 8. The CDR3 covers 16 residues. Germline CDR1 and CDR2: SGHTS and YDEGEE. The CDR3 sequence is CASRTSTGSSYNEQFF. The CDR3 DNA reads TGTGCCAGCAGAACTTCGACAGGGAGCTCCTACAATGAGCAGTTCTTC. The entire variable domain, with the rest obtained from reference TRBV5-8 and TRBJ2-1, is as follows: EAGVTQSPTHLIKTRGQQATLRCSPISGHTSVYWYQQALGLGLQFLLWYDEGEERNRGNFPPRFSGRQFPNYSSELNVNALELEDSALYLCASRTSTGSSYNEQFFGPGTRLTVL.

The CDR3 loop is CASNHGVRAGGSSKQYF. Here the CDR3 DNA reads TGTGCCAGCAACCACGGTGTCAGGGCGGGAGGGAGCTCCAAGCAGTACTTC. This chain uses TRBV12-3 or TRBV12-4 with TRBJ2-7, with 9 bases identical to TRBD2. This CDR3 region has 17 residues. Germline trimming cut 7 bases from V and 8 bases from J; bases unmatched to any gene: 21.

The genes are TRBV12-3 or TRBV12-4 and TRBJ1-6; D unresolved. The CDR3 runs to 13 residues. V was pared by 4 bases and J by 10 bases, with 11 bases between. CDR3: CASSSIFRSPLHF. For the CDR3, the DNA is TGTGCCAGCAGTTCGATATTCAGGTCACCCCTCCACTTT.

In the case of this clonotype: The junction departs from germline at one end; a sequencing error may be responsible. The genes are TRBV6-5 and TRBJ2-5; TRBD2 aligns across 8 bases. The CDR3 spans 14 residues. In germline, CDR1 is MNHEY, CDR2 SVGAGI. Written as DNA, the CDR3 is TGTGCAAGCATTTCGGGACTAGGGTTAGAGACCCAGTACTTC. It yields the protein CASISGLGLETQYF.

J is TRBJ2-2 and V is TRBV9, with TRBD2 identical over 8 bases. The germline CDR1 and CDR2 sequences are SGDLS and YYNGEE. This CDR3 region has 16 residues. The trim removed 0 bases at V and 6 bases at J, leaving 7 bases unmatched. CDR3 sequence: CASSVGSGRSPGELFF. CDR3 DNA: TGTGCCAGCAGCGTAGGGAGCGGGAGATCGCCCGGGGAGCTGTTTTTT.